This record concerns one T cell receptor (beta chain) sequence. What this receptor recognizes is not known. The record has no base qualities; no much larger clone is one base away. Each donor gave one peripheral blood draw, averaging about 100 mL, which was collected into heparinised tubes. Naive, central memory, regulatory and stem cell-like memory CD4+ T cells were sorted on a BD FACSAria II using a panel including CD45RO, CCR7, CD25, CD127, CD95 and CD27. Every sorted population had a purity above 95%. Right away, PBMCs were isolated by Lymphoprep density gradient centrifugation and were stained directly, with no culture step. Samples were stained and sorted in pairs, with one healthy donor and one patient per experiment, so that batch effects were minimized. This entry is derived from a study of beta chain features in type 1 diabetes (dated by TCRdb to the late 2010s). A note on the overall study: No differences in mean age, gender distribution, total cell number or subset yield were found between patients and healthy donors. A total of just under 110,000,000 sorted cells were examined across all samples, and RNA yield correlated strongly with the number of cells per subset. The study compared TCRB repertoires of sorted circulating CD4+ T cell subsets between recently diagnosed type 1 diabetes patients and matched healthy donors. Regulatory and stem cell-like memory subsets were isolated from only 8 patients and roughly eight healthy donors, whereas naive and central memory subsets came from all 28 donors.

What the authors observed across the whole study: Fewer insertions and more nucleotide deletions at VDJ recombination sites were observed in patients with type 1 diabetes, implying thymic rearrangement abnormalities. Naive, central memory and regulatory TCRB repertoires appeared more similar among patients than among healthy donors. Because cDNA was sequenced instead of genomic DNA, highly expressing activated cells could be over-represented, though the groups showed no difference in activation or CD3 levels. Type 1 diabetes patients showed a moderate but significant shortening of TCRB CDR3 length in all four CD4+ subsets. PCR may preferentially amplify shorter templates, but because patient and control samples were amplified and corrected together, any resulting skew would affect both groups equally. Because the HLA sub-analyses included only small numbers of individuals, any influence of HLA type on TCRB rearrangement was left unresolved.

All of the isolated RNA was reverse transcribed with the High Capacity cDNA Reverse Transcription Kit, so expressed TCRB transcripts were sequenced. Naive, central memory and regulatory T cell samples underwent deep immunoSEQ sequencing, averaging about 3.57 million total reads per sample. After sorted cells were lysed in RLT buffer, RNA was extracted with DNase-treated RNeasy Micro or Mini kits, with the choice depending on cell number. To prevent cross-contamination, each cell subset was processed individually, whereas patient and healthy donor samples were processed jointly. TCRB sequences were amplified from cDNA with the immunoSEQ multiplex PCR, producing 87-bp fragments spanning the CDR3 region. Sequencing of the amplicons was done on the Illumina HiSeq platform. As for how the authors treated the data: PCR bias was computationally corrected using synthetic template baselines, reads within Hamming distance 2 were collapsed, and singletons that could not be merged were discarded. By aligning reads against IMGT, V, D and J genes, CDR3 length, and insertions or deletions at six rearrangement sites were assigned. Clonotype counts were normalized to sorted cell number within each subset before computing true diversity and Gini coefficients with the tcR R package. The overlap coefficient, calculated on TCRB nucleotide sequences, was used to quantify repertoire sharing. What TCRdb holds here is the immuneACCESS table cut down to in-frame rearrangements. Part of the clones is not present; checked against another copy, under half of the missing clones reflect an unresolved V gene, and the others are unexplained. The DNA was the basis for D and trimming; V, J and clone size are from that table. The sample contains 160,000 or so clones, 8.5% to 10% of them found a single time. The ten largest account for roughly 0.72% of the sample.

Including cysteine and phenylalanine, the CDR3 has 14 amino acids. Only CDR3 DNA is held: 42 bases, read in frame from base 1. CDR1 and CDR2 were assigned from the germline V gene as SQVTM and ANQGSEA. V loses 2 bases at its end and J loses 4 bases; junction bases beyond the gene matches: 3. The sequenced sample consisted of central memory CD4+ T cells from blood. The chain is encoded by TRBV29-1 joined to TRBJ2-1; TRBD2 aligns with 9 central bases. The clonotype originates from a woman in her twenties or thirties with type 1 diabetes. For the CDR3, the sequence is CSVEKLAGYNEQFF. In nucleotide form, the sequence is TGCAGCGTTGAAAAACTAGCGGGTTACAATGAGCAGTTCTTC.